One and the same sample provided the 22 T cell receptor beta chains below, sequenced in a study of post-analysis software for immune sequencing data. Included in the TCR beta cDNA libraries were unique molecular identifiers. MiXCR was run by TCRdb on the PCR reads, yielding one entry per CDR3 protein. The sample lists over 150,000 distinct CDR3 sequences, around 36% occurring once. The material sequenced was blood, taken after autologous hematopoietic stem cell transplantation. Source of these receptors: a girl aged 5 to 17 with multiple sclerosis.

A few counts support this clonotype. This chain joins TRBV7-2 and TRBJ1-6; no clear D gene. This CDR3 contains 13 residues. Germline-derived CDR1 and CDR2 are SGHTA and FQGNSA. V dropped 5 bases and J dropped 14 bases, with 16 bases sitting between them. CDR3 sequence: CASSTRRGISLHF. As DNA, the CDR3 is TGTGCCAGCAGCACTCGACGGGGTATATCCCTCCACTTT.

The chain has TRBV29-1 and TRBJ2-3; tentative D call: TRBD2 (6 bases). From germline, CDR1 is SQVTM and CDR2 ANQGSEA. Trimming cost V 0 bases and J 11 bases, with 12 bases left between them. This CDR3 has 12 amino acids. CDR3 amino acids: CSVEDLEGLQYF. DNA of the CDR3: TGCAGCGTTGAAGATCTGGAGGGGTTGCAGTATTTT.

About this clonotype: Because the CDR3's place on the DNA is in doubt, the DNA is left out and the CDR3 is given as listed by TCRdb. This sequence joins TRBV20-1 and TRBJ1-1; the table names TRBD1, a call not compared with the DNA. Looked up from germline, CDR1 is DFQATT and CDR2 is SNEGSKA (reference sequence). 15 amino acids form the CDR3, both terminal residues included. The chain's CDR3 is CSTSGAQALDTEAFF.

This clonotype was counted at least ten times. The chain uses TRBV7-2 and TRBJ2-3; D call uncertain. CDR1 is SGHTA, CDR2 FQGNSA, per germline. The CDR3 runs to 13 residues. V lost 0 bases and J lost 4, with 5 bases in between. CDR3 nucleotides: TGTGCCAGCAGCTTAGCAGTCTCAGATACGCAGTATTTT. Protein: CASSLAVSDTQYF.

This clonotype was picked up many times. This chain connects TRBV20-1 to TRBJ2-5; the D is unclear. This CDR3 spans 13 amino acids. V lost 2 bases to trimming and J lost 1 base, with 8 bases between them. Germline values: CDR1 DFQATT, CDR2 SNEGSKA (reference sequence). The CDR3 loop is CSARKDLQETQYF. The CDR3 coding sequence is TGCAGTGCTAGAAAAGACCTCCAAGAGACCCAGTACTTC.

The CDR3 DNA sequence: TGCAGTGCTAGAGACCTCCCCGGGGGGACAGTAGGAGGTGGCTACACCTTC. Protein sequence: CSARDLPGGTVGGGYTF. The chain is built from TRBV20-1 and TRBJ1-2; 7 positions match TRBD1. Germline CDR1 and CDR2: DFQATT and SNEGSKA (reference sequence). Germline trimming cut 0 bases from V and 7 bases from J; bases unmatched to any gene: 17. The CDR3 is 17 amino acids.

The chain recombines TRBV7-9 with TRBJ2-3, with 8 bases identical to TRBD2. Trimming took 5 bases from V and 0 from J; bases not matched to a gene: 13. This CDR3 region has 18 residues. Germline V lookup: CDR1 SEHNR, CDR2 FQNEAQ (reference sequence). The CDR3 reads CASSQGAGGPPSTDTQYF. Here the CDR3 DNA reads TGTGCCAGCAGCCAAGGTGCGGGGGGCCCACCTAGCACAGATACGCAGTATTTT.

This clonotype was seen a handful of times. This chain connects TRBV6-5 to TRBJ2-1; 8 positions agree with TRBD2. V lost 2 bases to trimming and J lost 6 bases; unmatched junction nucleotides: 9. Germline V gene lookup returns CDR1 MNHEY and CDR2 SVGAGI. The CDR3 totals 16 residues. CDR3 DNA sequence: TGTGCCAGCAGTTACGGGGGACTAGGGTGGAGCAATGAGCAGTTCTTC. It is translated as CASSYGGLGWSNEQFF.

In the case of this clonotype: This sequence may be a read error, since a much larger clone differs from it by one base. As DNA, the CDR3 is TGCAGCGCTGACAGGGGATCGGGTAAGCAGTACTTC. It yields the protein CSADRGSGKQYF. This sequence joins TRBV29-1 and TRBJ2-7; 8 nucleotides agree with TRBD1. The CDR3 is 12 amino acids. The V and J ends lost 7 bases and 8 bases, in that order; junction bases with no gene match: 10. Germline V gene data show CDR1 as SQVTM and CDR2 as ANQGSEA.

This clonotype came up a few times. The rearrangement joins TRBV6-5 to TRBJ2-1; TRBD2 agrees at 9 bases. CDR1 is MNHEY and CDR2 is SVGAGI in the germline V gene. J lost 6 bases, V lost 7 bases, and 10 bases had no gene match. There are 15 residues in the CDR3. The CDR3 loop reads CASKIAGTSPNEQFF. CDR3 bases: TGTGCCAGCAAGATAGCCGGGACTAGCCCCAATGAGCAGTTCTTC.

This chain links TRBV14 with TRBJ2-1, with D possibly matching TRBD2 (6 bases). The CDR3 extends over 14 amino acids. Germline assignment: CDR1 SGHDN and CDR2 FVKESK. V lost 4 bases and J lost 8, with 15 bases in between. The CDR3 here is CASSPRSWGDEQFF. CDR3 nucleotides: TGTGCCAGCAGCCCCCGCTCTTGGGGGGATGAGCAGTTCTTC.

This clonotype was detected once. The chain has TRBV27 and TRBJ1-1; perhaps TRBD1 as D (6 bases). Germline V gene sequence: CDR1 MNHEY, CDR2 SMNVEV (reference sequence). CDR3 length: 16 residues. Trimming removed 3 bases at V and 4 bases at J, with 18 bases between. In DNA, the CDR3 is TGTGCCAGCAGTTTCTCGGTGGGACATCTAGCCACTGAAGCTTTCTTT. Protein sequence: CASSFSVGHLATEAFF.

There are many counts of this clonotype. The chain's CDR3 is CASSLSGTERIFGYTF. The CDR3 DNA reads as TGTGCCAGCAGCTTATCCGGGACAGAGAGGATATTCGGCTACACCTTC. This sequence joins TRBV7-9 and TRBJ1-2; TRBD1 matches 7 bases. V shed 2 bases, J shed 8 bases, and the junction held 14 bases outside the gene matches. The CDR3 spans 16 residues. Germline values: CDR1 SEHNR, CDR2 FQNEAQ (reference sequence).

This clonotype was seen only a few times. The chain is built from TRBV9 and TRBJ2-1; D is tentatively TRBD1 or TRBD2 (6 bases each). V shed 0 bases and J shed 2 bases, with 12 bases lying between them. Germline loops: CDR1 SGDLS, CDR2 YYNGEE. The CDR3 runs 16 residues. The CDR3 sequence: CASSVETGATYNEQFF. CDR3 nucleotides: TGTGCCAGCAGCGTAGAAACGGGGGCAACCTACAATGAGCAGTTCTTC. Full variable domain (remainder filled in from reference TRBV9 and TRBJ2-1): DSGVTQTPKHLITATGQRVTLRCSPRSGDLSVYWYQQSLDQGLQFLIQYYNGEERAKGNILERFSAQQFPDLHSELNLSSLELGDSALYFCASSVETGATYNEQFFGPGTRLTVL.

This clonotype has only a few counts. V usage is TRBV20-1 and J usage is TRBJ1-2; the D is unclear. Germline-derived CDR1 and CDR2 are DFQATT and SNEGSKA (reference sequence). V shed 3 bases and J shed 1 base, with 12 bases lying between them. The CDR3 runs 14 residues. The CDR3 loop reads CSASLLTSNYGYTF. Written as DNA, the CDR3 is TGCAGTGCTAGTCTCCTCACAAGTAACTATGGCTACACCTTC.

The rearrangement links TRBV7-3 to TRBJ2-7; 8 nucleotides line up with TRBD2. V lost 5 bases and J lost 5; bases outside the gene matches: 5. Germline CDR1 is SGHTA and CDR2 is FQGTGA. The CDR3 covers 13 residues. CDR3 bases: TGTGCCAGCAGCCTCCGGGAGGGGAACGAGCAGTACTTC. Translation gives CASSLREGNEQYF. The variable domain in full, completed from reference TRBV7-3 and TRBJ2-7, reads GAGVSQTPSNKVTEKGKYVELRCDPISGHTALYWYRQSLGQGPEFLIYFQGTGAADDSGLPNDRFFAVRPEGSVSTLKIQRTERGDSAVYLCASSLREGNEQYFGPGTRLTVT.

The chain joins TRBV4-1 to TRBJ2-1; 9 positions agree with TRBD2. CDR3 length equals 17 residues. Germline CDR1 reads MGHRA; CDR2 reads YSYEKL. V lost 1 base to trimming and J lost 2 bases; unmatched junction nucleotides: 6. The chain's CDR3 is CASSQGVAGGPYNEQFF. In DNA, the CDR3 is TGCGCCAGCAGCCAAGGGGTGGCGGGAGGGCCCTACAATGAGCAGTTCTTC.

This clonotype was recorded many times. The chain carries TRBV28 and TRBJ2-3; D unclear. CDR1 is MDHEN and CDR2 is SYDVKM in the germline V gene. The V end lost 7 bases, the J end lost 1 base, and 15 bases lay between the germline ends. The CDR3 contains 15 residues. CDR3 coding DNA: TGTGCCAGCACTCTCCAAGAGGATCGCACAGATACGCAGTATTTT. It is translated as CASTLQEDRTDTQYF.

The V gene is TRBV7-6, the J gene TRBJ2-1, with D unclear. Germline CDR1 is SGHVS and CDR2 is FNYEAQ. Trimming stripped 5 bases from V and 2 bases from J, with 10 bases between. The CDR3 spans 14 residues. Here the CDR3 reads CASSLDTTYNEQFF. As DNA, the CDR3 is TGTGCCAGCAGCCTGGATACTACCTACAATGAGCAGTTCTTC. The full variable domain, with the rest looked up from reference TRBV7-6 and TRBJ2-1, is GAGVSQSPRYKVTKRGQDVALRCDPISGHVSLYWYRQALGQGPEFLTYFNYEAQQDKSGLPNDRFSAERPEGSISTLTIQRTEQRDSAMYRCASSLDTTYNEQFFGPGTRLTVL.

This rearrangement joins TRBV21-1 to TRBJ2-1; the D call in the table, TRBD1, was not verified against the DNA. TRBV21-1 is an annotated pseudogene. This CDR3 has 18 residues. The DNA of the CDR3 is TGTGCCAGCAGCAATGGGGACTGGGGCGAGCGGGTCTACAATGAGCAGTTCTTC. Translation: CASSNGDWGERVYNEQFF.

CDR3 DNA sequence: TGCAGTGCTTGGCCCCATATCTTACTAGCGGGAGGCCCCTCCTACGAGCAGTACTTC. Translating gives CSAWPHILLAGGPSYEQYF. The chain has TRBV20-1 and TRBJ2-7, with 12 bases lining up with TRBD2. The ends lost 5 bases at V and 0 bases at J; junction bases unmatched: 17. Germline V gives CDR1 DFQATT, CDR2 SNEGSKA (reference sequence). The CDR3 totals 19 residues.

V is TRBV7-2 and J is TRBJ1-1; possible D gene TRBD1, 6 bases. V was clipped by 1 base and J by 3 bases, with 12 bases between them. The length of the CDR3 is 15 residues. Germline values: CDR1 SGHTA, CDR2 FQGNSA. The CDR3 sequence: CASSLVGTQDTEAFF. The CDR3 coding sequence is TGTGCCAGCAGCTTAGTGGGGACACAGGACACTGAAGCTTTCTTT.